What follows describes a single TCR beta chain. Using immunoSEQ multiplex PCR, the repertoire was profiled, and TCRdb retains in-frame clones only, with some absent. The repertoire consists of around 140,000 clones, with more than 60% occurring once and the leading ten covering around 2.1%. The sample is drawn from a study of blood T cell repertoires in COVID-19. In the study overall: Some COVID-19 samples were acute and others convalescent; all came from the United States, Italy and Spain.

The V end was cut by 0 bases, the J end by 4 bases, with 22 bases between. The germline gives CDR1 SGHDN, CDR2 FVKESK. The CDR3 runs to 20 residues. The sample comprised peripheral blood. This receptor was obtained from a woman aged 55-70 years with acute or convalescent COVID-19. The V and J genes are TRBV14 and TRBJ2-6; the D gene is possibly TRBD2 (6 bases). CDR3 nucleotides: TGTGCCAGCAGCCAAGACTTTGGGAGGACTGGTCCGGTGGGGGCCAACGTCCTGACTTTC. Translation: CASSQDFGRTGPVGANVLTF.